This T cell receptor beta chain stems from a study of T-cell reconstitution after alpha-beta-depleted transplantation in children. Construction of the TCRbeta library involved unique molecular identifiers. MiXCR was run by TCRdb on the PCR reads, yielding one entry per CDR3 protein. The sample contains 550,000 to 600,000 distinct CDR3 sequences, roughly 23% of which appear only once. In germline, CDR1 is SGHDT, CDR2 YYEEEE. Trimming stripped 4 bases from V and 1 base from J, with 19 bases between. The CDR3 consists of 17 residues. Study-wide results and limits: Recipient T cells and thymic progenitors that survived gave rise to the high TCRbeta diversity observed at day 60 in some patients. Roughly two months post-transplant, alpha-beta T cells reportedly originated from several hundred graft clones that had expanded. T cells produced anew were the main source of T-cell counts and diversity one year after transplant.

This clonotype appeared a few times. Its antigen is still unknown. The receptor was isolated from a boy younger than two who had a stem cell transplant for acute myeloid leukemia, so the T cells may come from the graft donor. J is TRBJ2-3 and V is TRBV5-6; possible D gene TRBD2, 6 bases. The material sequenced was PBMCs, mostly from graft donor cells, taken 360 days after TCRalphabeta/CD19-depleted stem cell transplant. CDR3 in amino acids: CASSDPGSLFGTDTQYF. The CDR3 coding sequence is TGTGCCAGCAGCGACCCCGGGAGCCTCTTTGGCACAGATACGCAGTATTTT.